The text below deals with one TCR beta chain. What it recognizes is unknown. The junction had 4 bases not matched to a gene; V was cut back by 4 bases and J by 6 bases. The CDR3 loop spans 14 amino acids. The germline V gene has CDR1 SNHLY and CDR2 FYNNEI. The sample belongs to a study of T-cell memory formation after mild COVID-19. MiXCR, applied by TCRdb to the 5' RACE reads, yields one record per CDR3 protein. The table has about 400,000 distinct CDR3 sequences, under 25% seen once; the top ten hold around 13%. Study outcomes and limitations: Clones that contracted from day 15 to 85 were balanced CD4/CD8, while later expanders leaned CD4+.

This chain connects TRBV2 to TRBJ2-1; 9 bases are a match to TRBD1. Input material: PBMCs or a T cell subset sorted from them (not recorded which). This clonotype originated in an adult woman who had mild COVID-19 (a few samples of this study predate the infection). Cell type and time point are not known. CDR3 loop: CASSGQGGLNEQFF. In nucleotides, the CDR3 is TGTGCCAGCAGTGGACAGGGGGGCCTCAATGAGCAGTTCTTC.